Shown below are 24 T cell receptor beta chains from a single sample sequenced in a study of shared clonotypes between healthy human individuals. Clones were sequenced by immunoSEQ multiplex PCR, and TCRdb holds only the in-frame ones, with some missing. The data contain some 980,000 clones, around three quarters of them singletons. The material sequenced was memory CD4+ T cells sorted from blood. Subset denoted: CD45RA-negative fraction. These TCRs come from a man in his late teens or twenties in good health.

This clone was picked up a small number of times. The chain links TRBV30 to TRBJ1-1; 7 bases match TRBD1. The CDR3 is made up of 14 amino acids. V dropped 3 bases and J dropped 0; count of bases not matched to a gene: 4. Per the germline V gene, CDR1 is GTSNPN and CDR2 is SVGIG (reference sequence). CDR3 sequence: CAWRNQGVNTEAFF. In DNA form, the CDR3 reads TGTGCCTGGAGAAACCAGGGGGTGAACACTGAAGCTTTCTTT.

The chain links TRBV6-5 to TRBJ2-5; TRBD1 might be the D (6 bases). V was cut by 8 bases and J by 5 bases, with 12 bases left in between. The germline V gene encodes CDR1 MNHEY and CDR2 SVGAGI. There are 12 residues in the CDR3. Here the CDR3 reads CASHGQGETQYF. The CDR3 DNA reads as TGTGCCAGCCATGGGCAGGGGGAGACCCAGTACTTC.

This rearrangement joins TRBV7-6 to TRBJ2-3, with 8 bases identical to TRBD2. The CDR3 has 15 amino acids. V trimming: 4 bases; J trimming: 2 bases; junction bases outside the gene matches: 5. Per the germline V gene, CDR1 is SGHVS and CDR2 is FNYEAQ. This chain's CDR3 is CASSSGGSITDTQYF. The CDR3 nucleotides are TGTGCCAGCAGCTCGGGAGGGAGTATCACAGATACGCAGTATTTT.

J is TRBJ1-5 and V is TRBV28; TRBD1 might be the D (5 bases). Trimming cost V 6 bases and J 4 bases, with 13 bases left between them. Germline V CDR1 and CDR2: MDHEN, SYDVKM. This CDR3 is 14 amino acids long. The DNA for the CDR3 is TGTGCCAGCAGACCCGGGACGGCGAATCAGCCCCAGCATTTT. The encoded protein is CASRPGTANQPQHF.

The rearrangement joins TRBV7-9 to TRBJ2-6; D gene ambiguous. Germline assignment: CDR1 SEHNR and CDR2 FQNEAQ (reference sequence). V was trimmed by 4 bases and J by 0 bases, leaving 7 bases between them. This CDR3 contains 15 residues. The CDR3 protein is CASSSQNSGANVLTF. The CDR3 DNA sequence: TGTGCCAGCAGCTCCCAAAACTCTGGGGCCAACGTCCTGACTTTC.

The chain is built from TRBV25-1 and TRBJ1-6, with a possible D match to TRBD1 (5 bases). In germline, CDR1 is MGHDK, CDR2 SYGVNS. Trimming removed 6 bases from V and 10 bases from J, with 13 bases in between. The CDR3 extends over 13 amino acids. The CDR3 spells CASSFGRTSPLHF. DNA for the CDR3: TGTGCCAGCAGCTTTGGAAGGACATCACCCCTCCACTTT. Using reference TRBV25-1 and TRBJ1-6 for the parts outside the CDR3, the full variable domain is EADIYQTPRYLVIGTGKKITLECSQTMGHDKMYWYQQDPGMELHLIHYSYGVNSTEKGDLSSESTVSRIRTEHFPLTLESARPSHTSQYLCASSFGRTSPLHFGNGTRLTVT.

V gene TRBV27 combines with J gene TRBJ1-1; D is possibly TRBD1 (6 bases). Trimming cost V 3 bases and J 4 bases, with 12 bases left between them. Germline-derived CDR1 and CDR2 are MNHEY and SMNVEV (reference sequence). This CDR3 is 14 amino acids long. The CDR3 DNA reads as TGTGCCAGCAGTTTGGGGGGGGCTGGCACTGAAGCTTTCTTT. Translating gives CASSLGGAGTEAFF.

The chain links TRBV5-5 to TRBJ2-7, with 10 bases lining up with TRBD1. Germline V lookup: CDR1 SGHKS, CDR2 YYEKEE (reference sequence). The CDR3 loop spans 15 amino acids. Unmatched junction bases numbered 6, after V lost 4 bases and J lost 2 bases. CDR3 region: CASSIGQGGPYEQYF. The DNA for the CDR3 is TGTGCCAGCAGCATTGGACAGGGGGGACCCTACGAGCAGTACTTC.

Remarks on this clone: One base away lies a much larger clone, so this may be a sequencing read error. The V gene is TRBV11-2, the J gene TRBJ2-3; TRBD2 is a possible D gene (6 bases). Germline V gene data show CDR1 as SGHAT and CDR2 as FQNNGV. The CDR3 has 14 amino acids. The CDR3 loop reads CASRLEGLTDTQYF. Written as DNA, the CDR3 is TGTGCCAGCAGATTAGAGGGACTCACAGATACGCAGTATTTT.

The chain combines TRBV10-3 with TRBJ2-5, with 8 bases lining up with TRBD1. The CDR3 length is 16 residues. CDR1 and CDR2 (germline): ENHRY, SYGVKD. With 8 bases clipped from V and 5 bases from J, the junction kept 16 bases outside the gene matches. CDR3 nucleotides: TGTGCCATCGGACCCGCAACCCAGGGGGCCGGGGAGACCCAGTACTTC. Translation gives CAIGPATQGAGETQYF.

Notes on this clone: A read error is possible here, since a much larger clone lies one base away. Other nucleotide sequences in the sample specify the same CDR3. The CDR3 sequence: CASSLEETQYF. The CDR3 nucleotides read TGTGCCAGCAGCTTGGAAGAGACCCAGTACTTC. The chain is built from TRBV13 and TRBJ2-5; D unclear. The germline V gene has CDR1 PRHDT and CDR2 FYEKMQ (reference sequence). V lost 3 bases and J 3 bases, leaving 2 bases between the germline ends. CDR3 length: 11 amino acids.

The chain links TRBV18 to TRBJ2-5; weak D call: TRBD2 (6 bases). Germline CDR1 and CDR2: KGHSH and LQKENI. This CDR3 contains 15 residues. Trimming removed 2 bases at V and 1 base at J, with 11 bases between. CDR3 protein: CASSPMAGPQETQYF. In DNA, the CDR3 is TGTGCCAGCTCACCAATGGCGGGGCCCCAAGAGACCCAGTACTTC.

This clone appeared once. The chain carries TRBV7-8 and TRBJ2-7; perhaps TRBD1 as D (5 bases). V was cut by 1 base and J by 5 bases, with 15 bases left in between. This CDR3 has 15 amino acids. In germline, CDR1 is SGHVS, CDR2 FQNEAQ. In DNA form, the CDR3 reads TGTGCCAGCAGCTTAGAGGGGCAGGGCATTGACGAGCAGTACTTC. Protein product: CASSLEGQGIDEQYF.

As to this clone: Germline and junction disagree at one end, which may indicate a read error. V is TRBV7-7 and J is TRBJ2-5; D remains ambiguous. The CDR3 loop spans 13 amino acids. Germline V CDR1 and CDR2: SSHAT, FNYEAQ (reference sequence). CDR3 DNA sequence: TGTGCTAGCAGCCCAAGTTTATCCGAGACCCAGTACTTC. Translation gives CASSPSLSETQYF.

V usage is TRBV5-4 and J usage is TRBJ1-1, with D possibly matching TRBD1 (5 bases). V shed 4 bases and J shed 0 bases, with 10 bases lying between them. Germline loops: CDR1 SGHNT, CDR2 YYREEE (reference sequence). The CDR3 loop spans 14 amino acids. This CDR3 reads CASSLRVVNTEAFF. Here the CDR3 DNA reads TGTGCCAGCAGCCTCAGGGTAGTGAACACTGAAGCTTTCTTT.

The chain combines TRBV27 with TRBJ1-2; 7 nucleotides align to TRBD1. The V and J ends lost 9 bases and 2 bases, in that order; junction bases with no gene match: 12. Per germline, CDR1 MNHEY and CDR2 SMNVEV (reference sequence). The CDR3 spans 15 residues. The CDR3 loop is CASRPLDRVNYGYTF. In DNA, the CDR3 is TGTGCCAGTAGACCACTAGACAGGGTAAACTATGGCTACACCTTC.

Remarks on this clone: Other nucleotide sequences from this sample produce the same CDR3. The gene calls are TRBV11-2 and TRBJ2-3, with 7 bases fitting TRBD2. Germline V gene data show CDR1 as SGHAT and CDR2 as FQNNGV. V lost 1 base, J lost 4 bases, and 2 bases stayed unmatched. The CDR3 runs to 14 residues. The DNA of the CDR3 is TGTGCCAGCAGCTTAGGCGGGAGTGCAGATACGCAGTATTTT. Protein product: CASSLGGSADTQYF.

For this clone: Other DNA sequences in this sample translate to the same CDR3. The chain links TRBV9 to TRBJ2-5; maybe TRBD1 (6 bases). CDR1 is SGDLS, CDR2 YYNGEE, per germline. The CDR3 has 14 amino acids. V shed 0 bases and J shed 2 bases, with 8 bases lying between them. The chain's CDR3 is CASSVGGGQETQYF. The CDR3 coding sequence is TGTGCCAGCAGCGTAGGAGGGGGACAAGAGACCCAGTACTTC.

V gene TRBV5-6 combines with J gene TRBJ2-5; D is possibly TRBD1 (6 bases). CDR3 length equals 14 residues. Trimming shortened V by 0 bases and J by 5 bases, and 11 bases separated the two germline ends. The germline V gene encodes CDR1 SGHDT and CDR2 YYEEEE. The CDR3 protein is CASSLARGGETQYF. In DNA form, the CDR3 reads TGTGCCAGCAGCTTGGCCAGGGGTGGCGAGACCCAGTACTTC.

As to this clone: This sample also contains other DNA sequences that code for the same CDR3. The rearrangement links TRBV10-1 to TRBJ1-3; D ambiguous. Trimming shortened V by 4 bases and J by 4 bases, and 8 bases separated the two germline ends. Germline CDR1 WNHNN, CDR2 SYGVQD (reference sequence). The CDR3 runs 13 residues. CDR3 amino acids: CASSGGSGNTIYF. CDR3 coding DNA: TGCGCCAGCAGTGGAGGGTCGGGAAACACCATATATTTT.

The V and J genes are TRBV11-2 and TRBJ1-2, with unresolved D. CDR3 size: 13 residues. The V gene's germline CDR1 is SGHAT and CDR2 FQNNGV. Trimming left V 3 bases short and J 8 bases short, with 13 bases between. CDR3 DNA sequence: TGTGCCAGCAGCTTCCGGGGAGCCAGCGGCTACACCTTC. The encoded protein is CASSFRGASGYTF. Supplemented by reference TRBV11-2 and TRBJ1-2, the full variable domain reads EAGVAQSPRYKIIEKRQSVAFWCNPISGHATLYWYQQILGQGPKLLIQFQNNGVVDDSQLPKDRFSAERLKGVDSTLKIQPAKLEDSAVYLCASSFRGASGYTFGSGTRLTVV.

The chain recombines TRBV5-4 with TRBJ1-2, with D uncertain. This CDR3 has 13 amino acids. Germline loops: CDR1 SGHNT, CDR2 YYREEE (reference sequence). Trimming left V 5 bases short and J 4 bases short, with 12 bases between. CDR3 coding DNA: TGTGCCAGCAGTTTACGGGGAGTCTATGGCTACACCTTC. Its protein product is CASSLRGVYGYTF.

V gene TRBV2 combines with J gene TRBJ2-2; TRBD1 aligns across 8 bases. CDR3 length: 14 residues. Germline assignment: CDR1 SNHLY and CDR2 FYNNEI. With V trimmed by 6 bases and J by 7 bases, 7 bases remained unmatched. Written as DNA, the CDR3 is TGTGCCAGCAGGTCCCAGGGGGCGAGCGGGGAGCTGTTTTTT. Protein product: CASRSQGASGELFF. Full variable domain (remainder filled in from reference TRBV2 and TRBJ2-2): EPEVTQTPSHQVTQMGQEVILRCVPISNHLYFYWYRQILGQKVEFLVSFYNNEISEKSEIFDDQFSVERPDGSNFTLKIRSTKLEDSAMYFCASRSQGASGELFFGEGSRLTVL.

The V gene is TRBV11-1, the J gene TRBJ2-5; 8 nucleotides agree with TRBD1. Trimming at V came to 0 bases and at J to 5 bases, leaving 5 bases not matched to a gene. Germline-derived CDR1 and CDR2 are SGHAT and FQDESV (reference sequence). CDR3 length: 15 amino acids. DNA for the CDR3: TGTGCCAGCAGCTTAGCGGGCAGGGGGCAGGAGACCCAGTACTTC. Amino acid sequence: CASSLAGRGQETQYF.